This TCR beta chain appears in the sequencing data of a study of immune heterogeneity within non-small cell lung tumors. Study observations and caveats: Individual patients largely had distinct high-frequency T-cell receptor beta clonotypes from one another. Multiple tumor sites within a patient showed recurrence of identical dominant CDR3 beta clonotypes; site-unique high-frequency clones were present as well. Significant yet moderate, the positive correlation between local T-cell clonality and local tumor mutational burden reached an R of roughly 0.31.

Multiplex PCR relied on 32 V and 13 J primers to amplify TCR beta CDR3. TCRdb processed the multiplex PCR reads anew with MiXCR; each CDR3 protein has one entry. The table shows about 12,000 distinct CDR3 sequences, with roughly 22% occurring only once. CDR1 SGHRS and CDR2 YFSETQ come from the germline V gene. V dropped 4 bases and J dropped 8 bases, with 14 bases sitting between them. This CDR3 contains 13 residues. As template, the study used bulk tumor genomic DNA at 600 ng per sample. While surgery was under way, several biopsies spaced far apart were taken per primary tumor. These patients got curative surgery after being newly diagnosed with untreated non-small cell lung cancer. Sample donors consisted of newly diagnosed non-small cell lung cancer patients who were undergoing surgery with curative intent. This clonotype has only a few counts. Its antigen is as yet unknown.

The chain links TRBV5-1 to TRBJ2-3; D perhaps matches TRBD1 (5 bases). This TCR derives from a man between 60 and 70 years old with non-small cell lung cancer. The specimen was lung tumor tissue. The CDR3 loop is CASSTSGFRTQYF. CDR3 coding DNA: TGCGCCAGCAGCACCTCAGGGTTCCGTACGCAGTATTTT.